This T cell receptor (beta chain) was obtained from a study of radiation and T cells in renal cell carcinoma (dated by TCRdb to the early 2020s). A note on the overall study: The samples were drawn from a clinical trial, where primary renal cell carcinomas were treated with 15 Gy of stereotactic body radiation therapy and then removed by nephrectomy 4 weeks afterward. A total of around 50 samples underwent TCR beta sequencing, made up of some 26 tumors and roughly 27 peripheral blood samples. A total of roughly 4 million unique CDR3 nucleotide sequences, encoding 2,658,974 unique CDR3 amino acid sequences, were found across all 50 or so samples.

TCR beta libraries were generated from genomic DNA with the immunoSEQ kit, following the manufacturer's recommendations. To prepare libraries, a first multiplex PCR with proprietary primers was run, followed by a second PCR that added unique barcodes, and a bead cleanup was done after each round. Each sample batch included a kit-provided positive control reaction and a negative control reaction. The final libraries underwent checking on an Agilent 4200 TapeStation D1000 ScreenTape, volumetric pooling, and quantification by qPCR. An Illumina NextSeq500 fitted with a MidOutput 150-cycle cartridge performed the sequencing, running 156 Read1 cycles and 15 Index1 cycles with the kit's custom primers. The pooled library was loaded at around 1 pM with approximately 20% PhiX control spiked in. In the source study's methods: Vendor-processed data were analyzed in R, and a clonotype was defined as all T cells sharing the same CDR3 nucleotide sequence. In the clone abundance analyses, frequencies in each sample were normalized to that sample's 10,000 most abundant clones. Public T cell clones, which averaged fewer than five per sample, were excluded before analysis. An abundance difference of at least 32-fold between compartments was the criterion for calling clonotypes tumor-enriched or baseline blood-enriched. A beta-binomial differential abundance model was used to identify clonotypes that expanded or contracted between blood time points. Tumor-blood repertoire similarity was measured with the Baroni-Urbani and Buser coefficient, and group comparisons used two-tailed Wilcoxon tests in R. TCRdb carries this immuneACCESS record with in-frame sequences only. Its versions omit some clonotypes, under half of them owing to an unresolved V gene in the studies checked, with the rest unexplained. Clone size and V and J calls were adopted from that table, with D and trimming inferred from the DNA. The sample table records some 120,000 clones; 88% of these occur just once. 5.5% to 6.5% of the sample rests with the top ten.

What the authors observed across the whole study: With a single-armed trial design, the study had no way to address how radiation dose or scheduling affects the TCR repertoire. Changes in the blood repertoire were not tracked past 4 weeks after treatment. Because pretreatment tumor biopsies were not available, the baseline intratumoral presence of clonotypes could not be determined. In blood, the top tumor clonotypes increased between baseline and 2 weeks post-radiation and then shrank by 4 weeks, which suggests that tumor-resident clones expanded only transiently.

This clone was counted once. Its antigen is not yet known. Base qualities are not at hand, and no much larger clone is one base apart. CDR1 and CDR2, looked up from the germline V gene, are MDHEN and SYDVKM. V and J are trimmed by 4 bases and 4 bases, and the gene matches miss 4 bases of the junction. The CDR3 spans 15 residues, from the cysteine through the phenylalanine. Only the CDR3 DNA stays, 45 bases, in frame from base 1. What this sample's time point label stands for: blood 2 weeks post-SBRT. The sample's treatment or condition, from its label and the paper: 15 Gy SBRT to primary tumor, nephrectomy 4 weeks later. To follow tumor-enriched clonotypes, peripheral blood was collected serially from radiation-treated patients at baseline and again at 2 weeks and 4 weeks after SBRT. All patients had renal cell carcinoma with clear cell pathology. The QIAamp DNA Blood Mini Kit (Qiagen) was used to prepare genomic DNA for TCR sequencing. The analyses included only samples that passed all quality control checks.

The V and J segments used are TRBV28 and TRBJ2-3; 11 junctional bases match TRBD1. This receptor was taken from a woman in her 70s with renal cell carcinoma. Sample: blood, taken from a patient whose treatment included radiotherapy and nephrectomy. The DNA is as follows: TGTGCCAGCAGTTCGGACAGGGGGCGCGCAGATACGCAGTATTTT. It encodes CASSSDRGRADTQYF. The entire variable domain, with the stretches around the CDR3 drawn from the reference TRBV28 and TRBJ2-3 proteins, is DVKVTQSSRYLVKRTGEKVFLECVQDMDHENMFWYRQDPGLGLRLIYFSYDVKMKEKGDIPEGYSVSREKKERFSLILESASTNQTSMYLCASSSDRGRADTQYFGPGTRLTVL.